The clone carrying this T cell receptor (beta chain) was seen a handful of times. Researchers prepared the TCRbeta library using unique molecular identifiers, the study reports. In TCRdb, the PCR reads were re-called with MiXCR into one record per CDR3 protein. Among around 670,000 distinct CDR3 sequences, around 13% were seen once, and the ten largest hold 0.79%. The data were taken from a study of T-cell reconstitution after alpha-beta-depleted transplantation in children. Germline assignment: CDR1 SGHRS and CDR2 YFSETQ. V shed 5 bases and J shed 7 bases, with 15 bases lying between them. CDR3 length equals 13 residues.

The specimen comprised PBMCs, sampled before TCRalphabeta/CD19-depleted stem cell transplant. The receptor was isolated from a girl aged 2 to 9 with congenital amegakaryocytic thrombocytopenia, due to receive a stem cell transplant. The V and J genes are TRBV5-1 and TRBJ1-1; a possible D gene is TRBD1 (5 bases). CDR3 coding DNA: TGCGCCAGCAGATCTTTGGGGGAGGGTGAAGCTTTCTTT. Protein: CASRSLGEGEAFF.